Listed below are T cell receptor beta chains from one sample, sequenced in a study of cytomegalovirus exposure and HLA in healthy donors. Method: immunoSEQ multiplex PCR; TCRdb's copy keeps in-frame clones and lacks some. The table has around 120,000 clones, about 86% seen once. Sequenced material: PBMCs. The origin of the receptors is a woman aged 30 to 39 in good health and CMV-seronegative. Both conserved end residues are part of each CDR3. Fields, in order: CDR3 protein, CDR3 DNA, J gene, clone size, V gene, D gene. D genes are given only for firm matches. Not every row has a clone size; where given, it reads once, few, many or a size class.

cdr3_aa: CAWVAGTVYGYTF
cdr3_nt: TGTGCCTGGGTTGCGGGGACGGTCTATGGCTACACCTTC
j_call: TRBJ1-2
clone_size: -
v_call: TRBV30
d_call: -

cdr3_aa: CASSPTRSTSGLTDTQYF
cdr3_nt: TGTGCCAGCTCACCGACCCGCTCAACTAGCGGCCTCACAGATACGCAGTATTTT
j_call: TRBJ2-3
clone_size: few
v_call: TRBV18
d_call: TRBD2

cdr3_aa: CASSYSSQGAYYGYTF
cdr3_nt: TGTGCCAGCAGTTACTCGTCACAGGGGGCATACTATGGCTACACCTTC
j_call: TRBJ1-2
clone_size: few
v_call: TRBV6-5
d_call: TRBD1

cdr3_aa: CASSTGTSGSSEQYF
cdr3_nt: TGTGCCAGCAGTACTGGGACTAGCGGGAGTTCCGAGCAGTACTTC
j_call: TRBJ2-7
clone_size: -
v_call: TRBV28
d_call: TRBD2

cdr3_aa: CASSLMSGASYEQYF
cdr3_nt: TGCGCCAGCAGCTTGATGTCAGGGGCTAGCTACGAGCAGTACTTC
j_call: TRBJ2-7
clone_size: -
v_call: TRBV5-1
d_call: -

cdr3_aa: CASTRIGTSGIPPLGEQYF
cdr3_nt: TGTGCCAGTACTCGAATTGGGACTAGCGGGATACCTCCCCTGGGCGAGCAGTACTTC
j_call: TRBJ2-7
clone_size: -
v_call: TRBV19
d_call: TRBD2

cdr3_aa: CASSLAEGTNEKLFF
cdr3_nt: TGTGCCAGCAGCTTAGCGGAGGGCACTAATGAAAAACTGTTTTTT
j_call: TRBJ1-4
clone_size: -
v_call: TRBV7-9
d_call: -

cdr3_aa: CASSLDRVGSYEQYF
cdr3_nt: TGTGCCAGCAGCTTGGACAGGGTCGGGTCCTACGAGCAGTACTTC
j_call: TRBJ2-7
clone_size: -
v_call: TRBV28
d_call: TRBD1

cdr3_aa: CASNRQDFMRPQHF
cdr3_nt: TGTGCCAGCAACAGACAGGATTTTATGCGGCCCCAGCATTTT
j_call: TRBJ1-5
clone_size: -
v_call: TRBV28
d_call: -

cdr3_aa: CASSLEQGVVETQYF
cdr3_nt: TGTGCCAGCAGCTTGGAACAGGGGGTGGTCGAGACCCAGTACTTC
j_call: TRBJ2-5
clone_size: -
v_call: TRBV5-6
d_call: TRBD1

cdr3_aa: CASSTLTDTQYF
cdr3_nt: TGTGCCAGCAGCACTCTCACAGATACGCAGTATTTT
j_call: TRBJ2-3
clone_size: -
v_call: TRBV9
d_call: -

cdr3_aa: CSATGSHEQYF
cdr3_nt: TGCAGTGCCACCGGGTCACACGAGCAGTACTTC
j_call: TRBJ2-7
clone_size: -
v_call: TRBV20-1
d_call: -

cdr3_aa: CASSRGTRTYEQYF
cdr3_nt: TGTGCCAGCAGCCGAGGGACTAGGACCTACGAGCAGTACTTC
j_call: TRBJ2-7
clone_size: -
v_call: TRBV7-2
d_call: TRBD2

cdr3_aa: CASSTGSTDTQYF
cdr3_nt: TGTGCCAGCAGCACGGGGAGCACAGATACGCAGTATTTT
j_call: TRBJ2-3
clone_size: -
v_call: TRBV6-4
d_call: -

cdr3_aa: CASSLLPQVSGNTIYF
cdr3_nt: TGTGCCAGCAGCTTACTCCCACAAGTCTCTGGAAACACCATATATTTT
j_call: TRBJ1-3
clone_size: few
v_call: TRBV7-9
d_call: -

cdr3_aa: CASSGTRGTETQYF
cdr3_nt: TGTGCCAGCAGCGGAACTCGGGGGACGGAGACCCAGTACTTC
j_call: TRBJ2-5
clone_size: -
v_call: TRBV7-9
d_call: -

cdr3_aa: CASSPWTSGRNNEQFF
cdr3_nt: TGTGCCAGCAGTCCGTGGACTAGCGGGAGGAACAATGAGCAGTTCTTC
j_call: TRBJ2-1
clone_size: -
v_call: TRBV27
d_call: TRBD2

cdr3_aa: CASSEADTYEQYF
cdr3_nt: TGTGCCAGCAGTGAAGCGGACACCTACGAGCAGTACTTC
j_call: TRBJ2-7
clone_size: -
v_call: TRBV2
d_call: -

cdr3_aa: CASRVLAGVHNEQFF
cdr3_nt: TGTGCCAGCAGAGTTCTAGCGGGAGTCCACAATGAGCAGTTCTTC
j_call: TRBJ2-1
clone_size: few
v_call: TRBV6-4
d_call: TRBD2

cdr3_aa: CASSRGTRDTGELFF
cdr3_nt: TGTGCCAGCAGCAGGGGGACAAGAGACACCGGGGAGCTGTTTTTT
j_call: TRBJ2-2
clone_size: -
v_call: TRBV9
d_call: -

cdr3_aa: CASSPQPGGSYEQYF
cdr3_nt: TGTGCCAGCTCACCACAGCCCGGGGGCTCCTACGAGCAGTACTTC
j_call: TRBJ2-7
clone_size: once
v_call: TRBV18
d_call: -

cdr3_aa: CASSGLGLRETQYF
cdr3_nt: TGCGCCAGCAGCGGTCTGGGGCTGAGAGAGACCCAGTACTTC
j_call: TRBJ2-5
clone_size: few
v_call: TRBV10-2
d_call: -

cdr3_aa: CASSLSSMGGANYGYTF
cdr3_nt: TGTGCCAGTTCCCTTAGTAGTATGGGGGGAGCTAACTATGGCTACACCTTC
j_call: TRBJ1-2
clone_size: -
v_call: TRBV27
d_call: -

cdr3_aa: CASSIGRNEKLFF
cdr3_nt: TGTGCCAGTAGTATCGGGAGGAATGAAAAACTGTTTTTT
j_call: TRBJ1-4
clone_size: -
v_call: TRBV19
d_call: -

cdr3_aa: CASSQRDFTSTDTQYF
cdr3_nt: TGTGCCAGCAGCCAAAGGGACTTTACTAGCACAGATACGCAGTATTTT
j_call: TRBJ2-3
clone_size: few
v_call: TRBV2
d_call: -

cdr3_aa: CASSPGLAGGTGELFF
cdr3_nt: TGTGCCAGCAGCCCCGGTCTGGCCGGGGGCACCGGGGAGCTGTTTTTT
j_call: TRBJ2-2
clone_size: -
v_call: TRBV7-9
d_call: -

cdr3_aa: CASSLVGAPGGRARGEQYF
cdr3_nt: TGTGCCAGCAGCTTAGTTGGGGCGCCTGGCGGGAGGGCCCGGGGGGAGCAGTACTTC
j_call: TRBJ2-7
clone_size: -
v_call: TRBV11-3
d_call: TRBD2

cdr3_aa: CASSPVRDSAKNIQYF
cdr3_nt: TGTGCCAGCTCACCAGTGCGGGACTCTGCCAAAAACATTCAGTACTTC
j_call: TRBJ2-4
clone_size: -
v_call: TRBV18
d_call: -

cdr3_aa: CAIRRAGASANTQYF
cdr3_nt: TGTGCCATCAGGAGAGCGGGTGCTTCCGCAAATACGCAGTATTTT
j_call: TRBJ2-3
clone_size: -
v_call: TRBV10-3
d_call: -

cdr3_aa: CASSSASGTYTGELFF
cdr3_nt: TGTGCCAGCAGTTCAGCTAGCGGGACGTACACCGGGGAGCTGTTTTTT
j_call: TRBJ2-2
clone_size: -
v_call: TRBV28
d_call: TRBD2

cdr3_aa: CASRAGTGPSGANVLTF
cdr3_nt: TGTGCCAGTAGGGCCGGGACAGGCCCCTCTGGGGCCAACGTCCTGACTTTC
j_call: TRBJ2-6
clone_size: -
v_call: TRBV19
d_call: TRBD1

cdr3_aa: CASSFSPWVWQAASGANVLTF
cdr3_nt: TGTGCCAGCAGTTTTTCCCCTTGGGTTTGGCAGGCTGCCTCTGGGGCCAACGTCCTGACTTTC
j_call: TRBJ2-6
clone_size: -
v_call: TRBV28
d_call: -

cdr3_aa: CASRIQRTTDTQYF
cdr3_nt: TGCGCCAGCAGAATACAGCGGACCACAGATACGCAGTATTTT
j_call: TRBJ2-3
clone_size: -
v_call: TRBV5-1
d_call: -